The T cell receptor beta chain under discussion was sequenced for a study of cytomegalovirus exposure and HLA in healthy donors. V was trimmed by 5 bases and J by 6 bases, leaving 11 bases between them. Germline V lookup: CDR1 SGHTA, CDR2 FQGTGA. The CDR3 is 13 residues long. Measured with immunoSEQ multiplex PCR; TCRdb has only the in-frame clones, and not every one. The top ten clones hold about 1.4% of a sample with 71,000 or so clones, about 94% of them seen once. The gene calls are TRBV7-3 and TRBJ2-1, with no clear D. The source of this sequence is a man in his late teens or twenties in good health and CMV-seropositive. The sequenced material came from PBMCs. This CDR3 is CASSHSLPNEQFF. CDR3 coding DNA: TGTGCCAGCAGCCATAGCCTCCCCAATGAGCAGTTCTTC.